Each of the 29 T cell receptor beta chains below was sequenced from the same sample in a study of metastatic and nonmetastatic thyroid tumors. Treatment of any kind had been given to no patient before thyroid surgery. TCRdb reassembled clones from the PCR reads with MiXCR. The profile shows approximately 15,000 clones, about 30% of them singletons. The sequencing input was tumor tissue. These receptors were taken from a female donor with papillary thyroid cancer or a benign thyroid nodule (not recorded which). Some clones in this sample may be carry-over from other donors' samples.

This clone was seen ten or more times. The rearrangement links TRBV4-1 to TRBJ1-2, with 10 bases aligning to TRBD1. The CDR3 runs 14 residues. The germline V gene encodes CDR1 MGHRA and CDR2 YSYEKL. V lost 5 bases to trimming and J lost 3 bases; unmatched junction nucleotides: 3. The CDR3 spells CASSSGTGDYGYTF. The CDR3 nucleotides are TGCGCCAGCAGCTCCGGGACAGGGGACTATGGCTACACCTTC.

In this sample, this clone turned up many times. The CDR3 spells CASTPGGQGGGELFF. The CDR3 DNA follows: TGTGCCAGCACCCCCGGTGGTCAGGGTGGCGGGGAGCTGTTTTTT. This chain connects TRBV14 to TRBJ2-2, with D perhaps TRBD1 (5 bases). The V end lost 7 bases, the J end lost 7 bases, and 19 bases lay between the germline ends. CDR1 SGHDN and CDR2 FVKESK come from the germline V gene. The CDR3 sequence is 15 residues long.

J is TRBJ2-7 and V is TRBV5-1, with 9 positions matching TRBD2. The CDR3 is made up of 17 amino acids. The germline CDR1 and CDR2 sequences are SGHRS and YFSETQ. V gave up 0 bases and J gave up 2 bases; unmatched junction bases: 9. The CDR3 DNA is TGCGCCAGCAGCTTGGTTTCTGGAGCGGGAGGTACCTACGAGCAGTACTTC. This encodes CASSLVSGAGGTYEQYF.

This clone was found a few times. V usage is TRBV19 and J usage is TRBJ1-4; TRBD1 is a possible D gene (6 bases). The germline gives CDR1 LNHDA, CDR2 SQIVND (reference sequence). The V and J ends lost 6 bases and 0 bases respectively, with 20 bases between them. This CDR3 spans 18 amino acids. The CDR3: CASSPNGGGGPTNEKLFF. In DNA, the CDR3 is TGTGCCAGTAGCCCCAACGGAGGGGGGGGACCAACTAATGAAAAACTGTTTTTT.

This sequence joins TRBV6-6 and TRBJ2-3; TRBD2 agrees at 8 bases. CDR1 MNHNY and CDR2 SVGAGI come from the germline V gene (reference sequence). CDR3 size: 16 residues. V gave up 1 base and J gave up 6 bases; unmatched junction bases: 9. The chain's CDR3 is CASSYLQSGSADTQYF. DNA of the CDR3: TGTGCCAGCAGTTACTTACAAAGCGGGAGTGCTGATACGCAGTATTTT.

The rearrangement joins TRBV27 to TRBJ2-7; 9 bases match TRBD2. CDR3 size: 15 residues. Germline V gives CDR1 MNHEY, CDR2 SMNVEV (reference sequence). Unmatched junction bases numbered 11, after V lost 7 bases and J lost 4 bases. CDR3 DNA: TGTGCCAGCAAACAATCCGGGACTAGCCCTTACGAGCAGTACTTC. It translates to CASKQSGTSPYEQYF.

The rearrangement joins TRBV5-1 to TRBJ2-2; D is perhaps TRBD2 (6 bases). The germline V gene encodes CDR1 SGHRS and CDR2 YFSETQ. The CDR3 runs 18 residues. Trimming cost V 4 bases and J 5 bases, with 24 bases left between them. The CDR3 nucleotides are TGCGCCAGCAGCCTGGAAGGAGGGCGTGAGATAAGGACCGGGGAGCTGTTTTTT. It codes for CASSLEGGREIRTGELFF.

The CDR3 DNA reads TGTGCCAGCTCACCCGGACAGTCGGACACTGAAGCTTTCTTT. Translated: CASSPGQSDTEAFF. The rearrangement joins TRBV18 to TRBJ1-1; TRBD1 might be the D (6 bases). This CDR3 is 14 amino acids long. Germline CDR1 KGHSH, CDR2 LQKENI. The germline V and J ends were trimmed by 3 bases and 3 bases, with 11 bases remaining between them.

In this sample, this clone turned up once. This chain uses TRBV6-5 with TRBJ2-3; the match to TRBD1 covers 8 bases. Germline values: CDR1 MNHEY, CDR2 SVGAGI. Trimming took 2 bases from V and 7 from J; bases not matched to a gene: 5. This CDR3 region has 14 residues. CDR3 protein: CASSYDRGMNTQYF. The CDR3 nucleotides read TGTGCCAGCAGTTACGACAGGGGCATGAATACGCAGTATTTT.

This clone is medium-sized in the sample. The chain couples TRBV27 to TRBJ2-7; 9 nucleotides line up with TRBD2. Germline loops: CDR1 MNHEY, CDR2 SMNVEV (reference sequence). The CDR3 runs to 14 residues. V lost 0 bases, J lost 9 bases, and 6 bases stayed unmatched. The CDR3 spells CASSLSGREGWQYF. DNA for the CDR3: TGTGCCAGCAGTTTATCGGGGCGGGAGGGTTGGCAGTACTTC.

This chain connects TRBV7-3 to TRBJ1-6; 8 nucleotides align to TRBD1. V lost 4 bases to trimming and J lost 9 bases; unmatched junction nucleotides: 2. The CDR3 spans 13 residues. The germline gives CDR1 SGHTA, CDR2 FQGTGA. CDR3 in DNA: TGTGCCAGCAGCTCGGACAGGGTTTCACCCCTCCACTTT. Amino acids: CASSSDRVSPLHF.

This clone is classed as medium-sized. This chain connects TRBV2 to TRBJ2-7; perhaps TRBD2 as D (5 bases). The CDR3 is 14 residues long. Per germline, CDR1 SNHLY and CDR2 FYNNEI. The ends were cut back, 6 bases at V and 2 bases at J, with 14 bases in the middle. The CDR3 DNA reads TGTGCCAGCAGGGAGGACGGAACCACCTACGAGCAGTACTTC. It codes for CASREDGTTYEQYF.

This clone was seen a few times. The V call is TRBV20-1, the J call TRBJ2-3; 8 bases are a match to TRBD1. The CDR3 is 15 residues long. Germline assignment: CDR1 DFQATT and CDR2 SNEGSKA (reference sequence). After removal of 7 bases from V and 2 bases from J, the junction contained 11 bases not matched to a gene. CDR3 nucleotides: TGCAGTGTCCCCAGACAGGGGATCATCACAGATACGCAGTATTTT. The encoded protein is CSVPRQGIITDTQYF.

This clone showed up just a few times. Its ends do not fully match the called genes, so a read error is possible. The chain carries TRBV6-1 and TRBJ2-7; D is tentatively TRBD1 or TRBD2 (6 bases each). This CDR3 contains 14 residues. CDR1 and CDR2 from the germline V gene are MNHNS and SASEGT. CDR3: CASRAQGGGYEHYF. In DNA, the CDR3 is TGCGCCAGCAGAGCACAGGGAGGTGGCTACGAGCATTACTTC.

The chain combines TRBV11-1 with TRBJ2-7; 7 bases fit TRBD2. This CDR3 is 18 amino acids long. With V trimmed by 5 bases and J by 1 base, 17 bases remained unmatched. From germline, CDR1 is SGHAT and CDR2 FQDESV (reference sequence). In DNA form, the CDR3 reads TGTGCCAGCAGCCCAATTACCCCCCGGGACTACCGATCCTACGAGCAGTACTTC. This codes for CASSPITPRDYRSYEQYF.

This clone was observed a few times. The CDR3 spells CASSLGAVGTIYF. The CDR3 region has the DNA TGTGCCAGCAGCTTAGGTGCGGTAGGCACCATATATTTT. The chain couples TRBV7-9 to TRBJ1-3; D is uncertain. Deletions cut 1 base from V and 9 bases from J, with 10 bases between. The CDR3 contains 13 residues. CDR1 and CDR2 (germline): SEHNR, FQNEAQ (reference sequence).

Only a few counts were recorded for this clone. The chain links TRBV20-1 to TRBJ2-7; 12 bases match TRBD1. This CDR3 comprises 15 residues. Germline values: CDR1 DFQATT, CDR2 SNEGSKA (reference sequence). V shed 5 bases and J 6 bases; nucleotides not matched to a gene: 11. DNA of the CDR3: TGCAGTGCTTCAAAAGCCGGGACAGGGGGCACCGAGCAGTACTTC. Protein sequence: CSASKAGTGGTEQYF.

The chain employs TRBV30 and TRBJ2-2, with D maybe TRBD1 (5 bases). Germline V gene lookup returns CDR1 GTSNPN and CDR2 SVGIG (reference sequence). This CDR3 comprises 12 residues. With 2 bases removed from V and 5 bases from J, the gap between germline ends came to 6 bases. The CDR3 reads CAWSKGTGELFF. The CDR3 coding sequence is TGTGCCTGGAGTAAGGGGACCGGGGAGCTGTTTTTT.

Many counts were recorded for this clone. The chain joins TRBV7-2 to TRBJ2-4; no clear D gene. Germline V gives CDR1 SGHTA, CDR2 FQGNSA. This CDR3 region has 13 residues. V was cut by 5 bases and J by 8 bases, with 13 bases left in between. Here the CDR3 reads CASSRTVRDIQYF. The DNA for the CDR3 is TGTGCCAGCAGCCGGACGGTTCGGGACATTCAGTACTTC.

This rearrangement joins TRBV7-8 to TRBJ2-1; D is ambiguous. The CDR3 is 15 amino acids. CDR1 is SGHVS and CDR2 is FQNEAQ in the germline V gene. The V end lost 7 bases, the J end lost 6 bases, and 19 bases lay between the germline ends. In DNA form, the CDR3 reads TGTGCCAGCACCCGGAGAGAGGCGCTGGTCAATGAGCAGTTCTTC. Encoded protein: CASTRREALVNEQFF.

This clone was detected ten times or more. A much larger clone lies one base from this, so it may be a read error. Other DNA sequences in the same sample also yield this CDR3. This chain links TRBV29-1 with TRBJ2-1; no definite D call. This CDR3 is 12 amino acids long. The germline CDR1 and CDR2 sequences are SQVTM and ANQGSEA. Here the CDR3 DNA reads TGCAGTGTTCGACGTCCGTACAATGAGCAGTTCTTC. Translated, it gives CSVRRPYNEQFF.

This clone has at least ten counts. This chain links TRBV4-2 with TRBJ2-4; 7 nucleotides match TRBD2. This CDR3 is 15 amino acids long. Germline lookup yields CDR1 LGHNA and CDR2 YNFKEQ. V trimming: 4 bases; J trimming: 6 bases; junction bases outside the gene matches: 9. The DNA of the CDR3 is TGTGCCAGCAGCCGGGAGGGAGGGCCGGGAAACATTCAGTACTTC. Protein: CASSREGGPGNIQYF.

In its sample, this clone was seen a few times. V gene TRBV2 combines with J gene TRBJ2-2, with a tentative D call TRBD1 (5 bases). Trimming stripped 7 bases from V and 6 bases from J, with 12 bases between. The CDR3 has 13 amino acids. From germline, CDR1 is SNHLY and CDR2 FYNNEI. The CDR3 DNA sequence: TGTGCCAGCATGCCCAGGGTGGCCGGGGAGCTGTTTTTT. This sequence encodes CASMPRVAGELFF.

The chain links TRBV13 to TRBJ2-7; tentative D call: TRBD2 (5 bases). CDR1 and CDR2 from the germline V gene are PRHDT and FYEKMQ (reference sequence). V gave up 5 bases and J gave up 1 base, with 9 bases separating them. This CDR3 is 13 amino acids long. The CDR3 sequence: CASSDGISYEQYF. The CDR3 DNA reads TGTGCCAGCAGCGACGGGATTTCCTACGAGCAGTACTTC.

This clone has at least ten counts. This chain links TRBV18 with TRBJ2-6; D gene ambiguous. The CDR3 has 17 residues. The germline V gene encodes CDR1 KGHSH and CDR2 LQKENI. Trimming shortened V by 5 bases and J by 0 bases, and 14 bases separated the two germline ends. Written as DNA, the CDR3 is TGTGCCAGCTCAGAATTCTCAGGAAGCTCTGGGGCCAACGTCCTGACTTTC. Translation: CASSEFSGSSGANVLTF.

For this clone: A read error may account for a junction end that differs from germline. The rearrangement links TRBV30 to TRBJ2-3; no definite D call. This CDR3 comprises 12 residues. CDR1 GTSNPN and CDR2 SVGIG come from the germline V gene (reference sequence). The DNA of the CDR3 is TGTTCCTGGAGTCCGGTCACAGATACGCAGTATTTT. Protein: CSWSPVTDTQYF.

As concerns this clone: A read error may produce the germline difference seen at one junction end. The V gene is TRBV4-1, the J gene TRBJ2-5; TRBD1 aligns across 7 bases. This CDR3 is 15 amino acids long. Germline values: CDR1 MGHRA, CDR2 YSYEKL. This CDR3 reads CAISQGGQSFGAQYF. The CDR3 DNA follows: TGCGCCATCAGCCAAGGGGGACAGTCGTTCGGGGCCCAGTACTTC.

The chain links TRBV11-2 to TRBJ2-7; D call uncertain. Between the trimmed V and J ends, which lost 5 bases and 4 bases, there was a span of 21 bases. Germline lookup yields CDR1 SGHAT and CDR2 FQNNGV. The CDR3 is 16 amino acids. The CDR3 DNA sequence: TGTGCCAGCAGCCCGAGTGGGCCAACCGAATTTTACGAGCAGTACTTC. Translating it yields CASSPSGPTEFYEQYF.

To note about this clone: This may be a read error: a much more frequent sequence differs by one nucleotide. J is TRBJ2-7 and V is TRBV30; D is possibly TRBD1 or TRBD2 (5 bases each). The CDR3 is made up of 15 amino acids. Germline CDR1 and CDR2: GTSNPN and SVGIG (reference sequence). V lost 3 bases to trimming and J lost 1 base, with 16 bases between them. The CDR3 sequence: CAWSKGPGPSYEQYF. In DNA, the CDR3 is TGTGCCTGGAGCAAGGGACCGGGCCCATCCTACGAGCAGTACTTC. Full variable domain (missing parts from reference TRBV30 and TRBJ2-7): SQTIHQWPATLVQPVGSPLSLECTVEGTSNPNLYWYRQAAGRGLQLLFYSVGIGQISSEVPQNLSASRPQDRQFILSSKKLLLSDSGFYLCAWSKGPGPSYEQYFGPGTRLTVT.